This T cell receptor beta chain was profiled in a study of blood T cell repertoires in COVID-19. Assay used: immunoSEQ multiplex PCR; TCRdb lists only in-frame clones, some missing. The top ten clones hold over 12% of a sample with 25,000 to 40,000 clones, around 86% of them seen once. The germline V gene encodes CDR1 LGHDT and CDR2 YNNKEL (reference sequence). The trim removed 1 base at V and 4 bases at J, leaving 26 bases unmatched. The CDR3 length is 24 residues. This TCR derives from a man in his 60s with active COVID-19. J is TRBJ2-3 and V is TRBV3-1 (or the pseudogene TRBV3-2), with 13 bases matching TRBD2. What was sequenced was peripheral blood. The CDR3 here is CASSQGPPGQGELAGGHLSDTQYF. The CDR3 bases are TGTGCCAGCAGCCAAGGACCCCCGGGACAGGGGGAACTAGCGGGGGGGCATTTATCAGATACGCAGTATTTT.